This T cell receptor beta chain derives from a study of beta chain features in type 1 diabetes. For the study at large: All of the samples together had 95 million to 140 million sorted cells examined.

Only a few counts were recorded for this clone. What it binds is unknown. Regarding the study as a whole: Sequencing from cDNA could over-represent high-TCR-expressing cells. For patients and controls alike, PCR might favor shorter templates to the same degree.

Averaging roughly 100 mL, one heparinised blood draw was given by each donor. Expressed TCRB transcripts were sequenced because the isolated RNA had all been reverse transcribed beforehand. Sequencing was performed with immunoSEQ multiplex PCR; in TCRdb, only in-frame clones are kept and a portion is missing. This sample has 160,000 or so clones, with about 9.8% found just once. The CDR3 totals 13 residues. Deletions cut 5 bases from V and 10 bases from J, with 18 bases between. Germline V gene sequence: CDR1 GTSNPN, CDR2 SVGIG (reference sequence). The sequence came from a woman aged 18-29 years in good health. The rearrangement links TRBV30 to TRBJ1-5; the D is unclear. Sequencing was carried out using central memory CD4+ T cells from blood. This CDR3 reads CAWARGGPSPQHF. The CDR3 DNA sequence: TGTGCCTGGGCACGGGGAGGGCCGTCCCCCCAGCATTTT.